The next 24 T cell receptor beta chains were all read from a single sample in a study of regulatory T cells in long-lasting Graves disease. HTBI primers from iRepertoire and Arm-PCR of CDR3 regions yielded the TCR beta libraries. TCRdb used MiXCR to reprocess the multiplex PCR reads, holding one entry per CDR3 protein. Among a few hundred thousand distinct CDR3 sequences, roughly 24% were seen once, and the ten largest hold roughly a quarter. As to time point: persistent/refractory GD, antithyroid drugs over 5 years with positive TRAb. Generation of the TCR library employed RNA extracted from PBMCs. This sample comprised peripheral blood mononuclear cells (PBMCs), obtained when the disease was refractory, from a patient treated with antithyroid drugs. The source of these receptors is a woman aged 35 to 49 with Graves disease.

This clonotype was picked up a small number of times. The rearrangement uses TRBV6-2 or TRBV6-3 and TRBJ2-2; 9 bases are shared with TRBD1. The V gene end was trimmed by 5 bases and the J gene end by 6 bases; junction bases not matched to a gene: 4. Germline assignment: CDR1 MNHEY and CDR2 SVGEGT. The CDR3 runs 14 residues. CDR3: CASSMGTGSGELFF. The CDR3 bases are TGTGCCAGCAGTATGGGGACAGGGTCCGGGGAGCTGTTTTTT.

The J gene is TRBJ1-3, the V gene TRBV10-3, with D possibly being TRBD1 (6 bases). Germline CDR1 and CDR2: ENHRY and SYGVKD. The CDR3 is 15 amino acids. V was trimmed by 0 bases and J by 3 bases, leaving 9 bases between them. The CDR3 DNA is TGTGCCATCAGTGAGTCTTGGGGGCTTGGAAACACCATATATTTT. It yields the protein CAISESWGLGNTIYF.

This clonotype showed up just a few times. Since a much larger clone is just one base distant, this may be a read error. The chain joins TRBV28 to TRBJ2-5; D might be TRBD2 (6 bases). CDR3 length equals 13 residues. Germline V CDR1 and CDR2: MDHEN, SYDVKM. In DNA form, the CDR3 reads TGTGCCAGCAGAGTCGAGCCGGGAGAGACCCAGCACTTC. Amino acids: CASRVEPGETQHF. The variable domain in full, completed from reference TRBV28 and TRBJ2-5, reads DVKVTQSSRYLVKRTGEKVFLECVQDMDHENMFWYRQDPGLGLRLIYFSYDVKMKEKGDIPEGYSVSREKKERFSLILESASTNQTSMYLCASRVEPGETQHFGPGTRLLVL.

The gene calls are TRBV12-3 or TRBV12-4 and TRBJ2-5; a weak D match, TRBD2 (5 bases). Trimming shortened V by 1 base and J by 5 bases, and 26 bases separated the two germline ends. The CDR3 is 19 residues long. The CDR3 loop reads CASSLDSFVGGRGRETQYF. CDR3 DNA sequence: TGTGCCAGCAGTTTAGACAGCTTTGTTGGTGGGAGAGGGCGTGAGACCCAGTACTTC.

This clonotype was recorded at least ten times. This chain's CDR3 is CSAGHLPEQYF. CDR3 sequence (DNA): TGCAGTGCTGGACACCTTCCCGAGCAGTACTTC. This chain joins TRBV20-1 and TRBJ2-7; tentatively, D is TRBD1 (5 bases). The length of the CDR3 is 11 residues. V lost 5 bases, J lost 6 bases, and 11 bases lay in between. From germline, CDR1 is DFQATT and CDR2 SNEGSKA (reference sequence).

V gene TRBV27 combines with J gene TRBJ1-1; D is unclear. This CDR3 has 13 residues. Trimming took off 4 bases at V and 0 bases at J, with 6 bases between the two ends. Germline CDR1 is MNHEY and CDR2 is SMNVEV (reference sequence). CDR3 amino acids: CASSYTLNTEAFF. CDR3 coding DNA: TGTGCCAGCAGTTACACACTGAACACTGAAGCTTTCTTT.

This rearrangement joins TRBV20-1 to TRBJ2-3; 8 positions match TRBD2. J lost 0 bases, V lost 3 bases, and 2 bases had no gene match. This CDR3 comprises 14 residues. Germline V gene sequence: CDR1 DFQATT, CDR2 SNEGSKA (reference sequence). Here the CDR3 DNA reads TGCAGTGCTAGCGGGAGGGAGAGCACAGATACGCAGTATTTT. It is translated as CSASGRESTDTQYF.

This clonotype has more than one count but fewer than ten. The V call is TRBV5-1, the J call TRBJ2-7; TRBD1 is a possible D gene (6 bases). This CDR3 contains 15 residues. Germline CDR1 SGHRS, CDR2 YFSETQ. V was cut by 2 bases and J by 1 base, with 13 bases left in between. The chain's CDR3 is CASSFGQGKSYEQYF. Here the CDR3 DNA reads TGCGCCAGCAGCTTCGGGCAGGGGAAGTCCTACGAGCAGTACTTC.

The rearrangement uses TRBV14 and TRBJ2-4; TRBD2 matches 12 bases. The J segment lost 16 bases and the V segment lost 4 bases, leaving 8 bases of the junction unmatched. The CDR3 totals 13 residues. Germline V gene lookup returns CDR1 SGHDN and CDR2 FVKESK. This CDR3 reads CASSRLAGDVTYF. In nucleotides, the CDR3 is TGTGCCAGCAGCCGACTAGCGGGAGACGTCACCTACTTC. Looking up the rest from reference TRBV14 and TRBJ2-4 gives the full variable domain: EAGVTQFPSHSVIEKGQTVTLRCDPISGHDNLYWYRRVMGKEIKFLLHFVKESKQDESGMPNNRFLAERTGGTYSTLKVQPAELEDSGVYFCASSRLAGDVTYFGAGTRLSVL.

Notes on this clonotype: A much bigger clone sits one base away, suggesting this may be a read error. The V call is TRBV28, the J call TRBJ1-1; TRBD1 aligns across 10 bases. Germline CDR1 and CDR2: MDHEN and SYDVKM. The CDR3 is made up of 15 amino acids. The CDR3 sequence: CASSLHRTGGREASF. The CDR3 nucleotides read TGTGCCAGCAGTTTACACCGGACAGGGGGTCGTGAAGCTTCCTTT.

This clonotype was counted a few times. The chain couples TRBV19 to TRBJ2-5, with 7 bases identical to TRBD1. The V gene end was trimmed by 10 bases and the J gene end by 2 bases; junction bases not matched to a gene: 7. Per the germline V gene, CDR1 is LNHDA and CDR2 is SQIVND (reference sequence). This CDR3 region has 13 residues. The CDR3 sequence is CATRGQPQETQYF. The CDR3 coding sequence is TGTGCCACCAGGGGACAGCCTCAAGAGACCCAGTACTTC.

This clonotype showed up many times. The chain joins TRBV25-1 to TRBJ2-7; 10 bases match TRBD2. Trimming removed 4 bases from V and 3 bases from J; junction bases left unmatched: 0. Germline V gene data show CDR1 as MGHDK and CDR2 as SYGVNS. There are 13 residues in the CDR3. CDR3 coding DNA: TGTGCCAGCAGTGTAGCGGGAGGCTACGAGCAGTACTTC. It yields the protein CASSVAGGYEQYF.

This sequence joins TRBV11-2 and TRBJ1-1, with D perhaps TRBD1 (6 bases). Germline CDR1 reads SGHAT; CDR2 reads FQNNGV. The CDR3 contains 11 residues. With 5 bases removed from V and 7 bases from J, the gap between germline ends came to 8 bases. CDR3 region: CASSRQVEAFF. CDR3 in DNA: TGTGCCAGCAGCCGACAGGTTGAAGCTTTCTTT.

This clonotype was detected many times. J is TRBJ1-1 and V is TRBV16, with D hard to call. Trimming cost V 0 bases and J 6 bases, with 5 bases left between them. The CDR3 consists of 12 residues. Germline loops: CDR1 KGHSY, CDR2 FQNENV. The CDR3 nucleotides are TGTGCCAGCAGCCAATCGAGGGCTGAAGCTTTCTTT. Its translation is CASSQSRAEAFF. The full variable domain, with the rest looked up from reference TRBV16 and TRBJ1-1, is GEEVAQTPKHLVRGEGQKAKLYCAPIKGHSYVFWYQQVLKNEFKFLISFQNENVFDETGMPKERFSAKCLPNSPCSLEIQATKLEDSAVYFCASSQSRAEAFFGQGTRLTVV.

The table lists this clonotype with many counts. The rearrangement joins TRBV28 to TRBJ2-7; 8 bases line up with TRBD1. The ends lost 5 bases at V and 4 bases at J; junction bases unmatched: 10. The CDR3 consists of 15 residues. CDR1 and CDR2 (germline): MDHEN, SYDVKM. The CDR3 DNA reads TGTGCCAGCAGTCCCTTGGGACAGGCGGGGTACGAGCAGTACTTC. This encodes CASSPLGQAGYEQYF.

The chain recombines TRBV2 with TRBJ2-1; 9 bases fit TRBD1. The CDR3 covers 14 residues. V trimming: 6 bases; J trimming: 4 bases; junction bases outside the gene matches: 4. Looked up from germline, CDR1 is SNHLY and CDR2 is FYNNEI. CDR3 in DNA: TGTGCCAGCAGGAAGGACAGGGGTTACAATGAGCAGTTCTTC. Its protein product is CASRKDRGYNEQFF.

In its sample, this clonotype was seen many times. Here the CDR3 DNA reads TGTGCCATCAGTGAGGTGGTAGCGGGCGTGGACGAGCAGTACTTC. Amino acid sequence: CAISEVVAGVDEQYF. This chain joins TRBV10-3 and TRBJ2-7, with 7 bases identical to TRBD2. Germline-derived CDR1 and CDR2 are ENHRY and SYGVKD. The CDR3 contains 15 residues. V trimming: 2 bases; J trimming: 5 bases; junction bases outside the gene matches: 9.

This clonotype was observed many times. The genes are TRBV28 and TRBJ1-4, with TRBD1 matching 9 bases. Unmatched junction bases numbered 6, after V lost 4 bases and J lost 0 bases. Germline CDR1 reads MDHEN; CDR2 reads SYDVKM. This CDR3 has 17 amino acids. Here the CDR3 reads CASSSWDRVATNEKLFF. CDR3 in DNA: TGTGCCAGCAGTTCCTGGGACAGGGTTGCAACTAATGAAAAACTGTTTTTT.

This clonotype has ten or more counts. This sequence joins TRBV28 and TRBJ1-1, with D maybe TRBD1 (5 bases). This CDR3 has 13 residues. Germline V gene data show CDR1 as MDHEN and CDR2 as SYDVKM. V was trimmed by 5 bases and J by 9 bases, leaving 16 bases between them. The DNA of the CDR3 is TGTGCCAGCAGTGCGGGACTCCGGTCGCAAGCTTTCTTT. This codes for CASSAGLRSQAFF.

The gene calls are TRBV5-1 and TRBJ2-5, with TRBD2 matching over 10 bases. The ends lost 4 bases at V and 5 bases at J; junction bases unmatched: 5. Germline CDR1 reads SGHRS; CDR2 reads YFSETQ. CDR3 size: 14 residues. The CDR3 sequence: CASSGTSGMETQYF. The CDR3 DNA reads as TGCGCCAGCAGCGGAACTAGCGGGATGGAGACCCAGTACTTC.

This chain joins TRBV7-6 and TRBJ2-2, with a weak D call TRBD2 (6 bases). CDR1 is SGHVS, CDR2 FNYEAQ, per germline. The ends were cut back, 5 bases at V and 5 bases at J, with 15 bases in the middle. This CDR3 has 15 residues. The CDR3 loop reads CASSPPGTRTGELFF. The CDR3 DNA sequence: TGTGCCAGCAGCCCACCCGGGACTCGGACCGGGGAGCTGTTTTTT.

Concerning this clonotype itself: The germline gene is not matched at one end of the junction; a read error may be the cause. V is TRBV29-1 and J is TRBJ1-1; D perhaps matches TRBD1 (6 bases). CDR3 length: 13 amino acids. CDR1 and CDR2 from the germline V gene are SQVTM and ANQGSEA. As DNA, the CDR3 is TGCAGCTTTAGGGGGTCTAGGAACACTGAAGCCTTCTTT. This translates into CSFRGSRNTEAFF.

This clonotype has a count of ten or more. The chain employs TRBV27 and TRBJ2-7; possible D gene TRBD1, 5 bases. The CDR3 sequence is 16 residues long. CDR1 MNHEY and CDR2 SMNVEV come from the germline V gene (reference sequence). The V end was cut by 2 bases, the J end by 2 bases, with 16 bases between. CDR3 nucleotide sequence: TGTGCCAGCAGTTTACATCAAGGGGTGATCGCCTACGAGCAGTACTTC. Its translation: CASSLHQGVIAYEQYF.

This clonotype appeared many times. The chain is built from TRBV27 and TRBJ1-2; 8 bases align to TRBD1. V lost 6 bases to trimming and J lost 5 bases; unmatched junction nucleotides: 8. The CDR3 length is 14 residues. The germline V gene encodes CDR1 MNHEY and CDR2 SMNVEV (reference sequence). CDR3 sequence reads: CASRRTGGGYGYTF. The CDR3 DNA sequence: TGTGCCAGCAGGCGCACAGGGGGAGGGTATGGCTACACCTTC.